This T cell receptor beta chain was obtained from a study of PD-1 blockade in mismatch repair-deficient tumors. Looking at the study overall: Patients had about a dozen mismatch repair-deficient cancer types and were previously treated and progressing.

Study observations and caveats: Tumor-resident clones, often undetectable pretreatment in blood, expanded then contracted after pembrolizumab.

Per the germline V gene, CDR1 is MNHNS and CDR2 is SASEGT. The CDR3 is 15 residues long. The junction had 5 bases not matched to a gene; V was cut back by 4 bases and J by 3 bases. On this clone: Its target is unknown.

The method was immunoSEQ multiplex PCR; TCRdb's version includes in-frame clones alone and lacks a portion of them. The sample records more than 30,000 clones, roughly 84% being singletons. TCRs were sequenced from a few patients responding to pembrolizumab. The sample was peripheral blood, taken approximately 1.5 years after starting pembrolizumab. The receptor's source is an adult with mismatch repair-deficient cancer. The gene calls are TRBV6-1 and TRBJ2-1; 8 positions match TRBD2. CDR3 bases: TGTGCCAGCAGTGCGAGTAGCGGGGTCTACAATGAGCAGTTCTTC. This encodes CASSASSGVYNEQFF.